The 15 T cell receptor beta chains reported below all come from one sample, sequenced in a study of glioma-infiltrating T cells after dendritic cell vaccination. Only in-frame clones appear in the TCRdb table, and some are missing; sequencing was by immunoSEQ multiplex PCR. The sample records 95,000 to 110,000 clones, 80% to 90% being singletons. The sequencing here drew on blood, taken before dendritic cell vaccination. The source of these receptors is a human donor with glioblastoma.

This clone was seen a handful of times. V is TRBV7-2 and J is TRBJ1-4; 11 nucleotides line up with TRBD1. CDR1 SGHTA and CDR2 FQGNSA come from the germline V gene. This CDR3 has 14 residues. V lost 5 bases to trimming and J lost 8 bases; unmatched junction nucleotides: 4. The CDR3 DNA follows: TGTGCCAGCAGCCTTTGGGACAGGGGGGAAAAACTGTTTTTT. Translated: CASSLWDRGEKLFF. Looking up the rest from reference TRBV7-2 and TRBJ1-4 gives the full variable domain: GAGVSQSPSNKVTEKGKDVELRCDPISGHTALYWYRQSLGQGLEFLIYFQGNSAPDKSGLPSDRFSAERTGGSVSTLTIQRTQQEDSAVYLCASSLWDRGEKLFFGSGTQLSVL.

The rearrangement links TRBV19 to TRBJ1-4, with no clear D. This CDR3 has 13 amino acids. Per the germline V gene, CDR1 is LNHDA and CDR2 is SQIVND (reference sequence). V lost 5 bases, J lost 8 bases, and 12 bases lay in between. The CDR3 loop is CASSYGIREKLFF. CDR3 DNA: TGTGCCAGTAGTTACGGTATCAGGGAAAAACTGTTTTTT.

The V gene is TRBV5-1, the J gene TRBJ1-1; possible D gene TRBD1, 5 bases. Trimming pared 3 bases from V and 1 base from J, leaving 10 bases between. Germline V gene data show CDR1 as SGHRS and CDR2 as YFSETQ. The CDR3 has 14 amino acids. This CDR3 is CASSSDSPNTEAFF. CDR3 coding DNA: TGCGCCAGCAGCTCCGACAGCCCGAACACTGAAGCTTTCTTT.

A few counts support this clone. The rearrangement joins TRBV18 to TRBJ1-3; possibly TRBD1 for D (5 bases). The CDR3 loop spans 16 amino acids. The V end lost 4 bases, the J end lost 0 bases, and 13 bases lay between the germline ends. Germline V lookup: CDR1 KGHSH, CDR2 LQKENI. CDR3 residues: CASSQTGSFSGNTIYF. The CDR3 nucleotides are TGTGCCAGCTCACAAACAGGATCTTTCTCTGGAAACACCATATATTTT.

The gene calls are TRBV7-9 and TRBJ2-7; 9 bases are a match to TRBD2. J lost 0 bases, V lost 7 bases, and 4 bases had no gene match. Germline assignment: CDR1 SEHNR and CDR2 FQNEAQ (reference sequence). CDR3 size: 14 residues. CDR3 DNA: TGTGCCAGCAAATTAGCGGGGGCCTCCTACGAGCAGTACTTC. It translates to CASKLAGASYEQYF. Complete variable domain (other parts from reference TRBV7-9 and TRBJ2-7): DTGVSQNPRHKITKRGQNVTFRCDPISEHNRLYWYRQTLGQGPEFLTYFQNEAQLEKSRLLSDRFSAERPKGSFSTLEIQRTEQGDSAMYLCASKLAGASYEQYFGPGTRLTVT.

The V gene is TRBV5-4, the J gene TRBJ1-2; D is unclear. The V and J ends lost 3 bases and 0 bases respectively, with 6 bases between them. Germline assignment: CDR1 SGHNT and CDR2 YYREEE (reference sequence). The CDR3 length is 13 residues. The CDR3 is CASSSRANYGYTF. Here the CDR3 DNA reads TGTGCCAGCAGCTCGAGAGCTAACTATGGCTACACCTTC.

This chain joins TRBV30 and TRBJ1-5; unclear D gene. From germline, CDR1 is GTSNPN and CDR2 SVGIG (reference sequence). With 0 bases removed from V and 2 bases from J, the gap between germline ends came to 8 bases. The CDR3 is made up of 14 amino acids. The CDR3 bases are TGTGCCTGGAGTGTAGCCGAGGGCAATCAGCCCCAGCATTTT. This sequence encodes CAWSVAEGNQPQHF.

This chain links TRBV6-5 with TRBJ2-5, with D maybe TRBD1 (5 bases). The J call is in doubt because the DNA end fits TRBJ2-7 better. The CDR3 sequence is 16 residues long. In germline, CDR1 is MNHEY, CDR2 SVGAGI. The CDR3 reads CASSYSVTGVAYEQYF. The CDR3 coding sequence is TGTGCCAGCAGTTACTCGGTAACAGGTGTCGCCTACGAGCAGTACTTC.

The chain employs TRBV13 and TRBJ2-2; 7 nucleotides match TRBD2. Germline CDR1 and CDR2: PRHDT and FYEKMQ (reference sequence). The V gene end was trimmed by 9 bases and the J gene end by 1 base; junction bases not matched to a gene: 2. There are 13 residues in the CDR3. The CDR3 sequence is CASRGENTGELFF. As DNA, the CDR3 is TGTGCCAGTCGGGGGGAGAACACCGGGGAGCTGTTTTTT.

As DNA, the CDR3 is TGCGCCAGCAGCCCTGGGACAGGGGGGAACAATGAGCAGTTCTTC. This codes for CASSPGTGGNNEQFF. The rearrangement uses TRBV5-1 and TRBJ2-1, with 11 positions matching TRBD1. The V gene's germline CDR1 is SGHRS and CDR2 YFSETQ. CDR3 length: 15 amino acids. V lost 4 bases to trimming and J lost 5 bases; unmatched junction nucleotides: 5. Based on the CDR3 plus reference TRBV5-1 and TRBJ2-1, the full variable domain is KAGVTQTPRYLIKTRGQQVTLSCSPISGHRSVSWYQQTPGQGLQFLFEYFSETQRNKGNFPGRFSGRQFSNSRSEMNVSTLELGDSALYLCASSPGTGGNNEQFFGPGTRLTVL.

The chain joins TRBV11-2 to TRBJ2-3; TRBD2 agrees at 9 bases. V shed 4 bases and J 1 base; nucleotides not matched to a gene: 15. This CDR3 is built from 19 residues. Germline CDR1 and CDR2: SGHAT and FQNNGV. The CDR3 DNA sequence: TGTGCCAGCAGCTCTACTTGGGGCGGGGGGGTATCTGGCACAGATACGCAGTATTTT. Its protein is CASSSTWGGGVSGTDTQYF.

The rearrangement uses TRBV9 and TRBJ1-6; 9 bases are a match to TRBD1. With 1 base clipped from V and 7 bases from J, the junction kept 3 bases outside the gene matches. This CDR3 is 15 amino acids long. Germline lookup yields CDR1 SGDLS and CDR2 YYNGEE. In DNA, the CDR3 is TGTGCCAGCAGCGTAACGACAGGGGGAAATTCACCCCTCCACTTT. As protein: CASSVTTGGNSPLHF.

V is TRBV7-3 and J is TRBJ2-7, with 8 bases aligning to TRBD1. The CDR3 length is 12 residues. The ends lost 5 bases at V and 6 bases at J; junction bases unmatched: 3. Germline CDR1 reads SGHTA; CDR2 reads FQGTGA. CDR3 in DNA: TGTGCCAGCAGCCTCGACAGGGGCGAGCAGTACTTC. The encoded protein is CASSLDRGEQYF. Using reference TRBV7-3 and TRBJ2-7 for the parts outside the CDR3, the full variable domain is GAGVSQTPSNKVTEKGKYVELRCDPISGHTALYWYRQSLGQGPEFLIYFQGTGAADDSGLPNDRFFAVRPEGSVSTLKIQRTERGDSAVYLCASSLDRGEQYFGPGTRLTVT.

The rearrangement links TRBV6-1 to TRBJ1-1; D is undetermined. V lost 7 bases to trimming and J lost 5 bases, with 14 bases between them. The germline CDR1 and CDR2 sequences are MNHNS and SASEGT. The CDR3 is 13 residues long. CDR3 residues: CASTKLRWTEAFF. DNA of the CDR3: TGTGCCAGCACCAAGCTCCGATGGACTGAAGCTTTCTTT.

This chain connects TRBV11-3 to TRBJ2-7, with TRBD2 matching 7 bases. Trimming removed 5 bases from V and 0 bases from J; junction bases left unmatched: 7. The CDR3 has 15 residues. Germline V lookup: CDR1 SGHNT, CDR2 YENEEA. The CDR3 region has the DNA TGTGCCAGCAGCCCCGGACTAGAAAGCTCCTACGAGCAGTACTTC. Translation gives CASSPGLESSYEQYF. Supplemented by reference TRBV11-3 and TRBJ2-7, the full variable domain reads EAGVVQSPRYKIIEKKQPVAFWCNPISGHNTLYWYLQNLGQGPELLIRYENEEAVDDSQLPKDRFSAERLKGVDSTLKIQPAELGDSAVYLCASSPGLESSYEQYFGPGTRLTVT.